Below are 4 T cell receptor beta chains sequenced from a single sample in a study of T cell responses to AZD1222 COVID-19 vaccine. Some clones are missing from TCRdb's copy, which holds only in-frame ones; the method was immunoSEQ multiplex PCR. The repertoire holds approximately 100,000 clones, with 92% as singletons. The sample in question was peripheral blood, obtained on day 0 of AZD1222 vaccination. These TCRs come from an adult in good health.

The rearrangement joins TRBV25-1 to TRBJ2-1; D may be TRBD2 (5 bases). V was shortened by 6 bases and J by 7 bases, with 25 bases between the two germline ends. CDR1 MGHDK and CDR2 SYGVNS come from the germline V gene. The CDR3 length is 17 residues. The CDR3 DNA reads TGTGCCAGCAGCGCCTCCCCCGGGGTCTATCTAGGGAATGAGCAGTTCTTC. This encodes CASSASPGVYLGNEQFF.

DNA of the CDR3: TGTGCCACAGCCTGGGGGGCAGGCACAGATACGCAGTATTTT. Protein product: CATAWGAGTDTQYF. The rearrangement joins TRBV14 to TRBJ2-3; tentatively, D is TRBD1 or TRBD2 (6 bases each). Trimming removed 10 bases from V and 1 base from J, with 15 bases in between. The length of the CDR3 is 14 residues. Germline lookup yields CDR1 SGHDN and CDR2 FVKESK.

Only one count was recorded for this clone. The chain combines TRBV28 with TRBJ2-7, with 7 bases matching TRBD1. In germline, CDR1 is MDHEN, CDR2 SYDVKM. The junction had 7 bases not matched to a gene; V was cut back by 2 bases and J by 6 bases. This CDR3 contains 14 residues. The chain's CDR3 is CASSLPGQRGEQYF. The CDR3, as DNA: TGTGCCAGCAGTTTACCGGGACAGAGGGGCGAGCAGTACTTC. Complete variable domain (other parts from reference TRBV28 and TRBJ2-7): DVKVTQSSRYLVKRTGEKVFLECVQDMDHENMFWYRQDPGLGLRLIYFSYDVKMKEKGDIPEGYSVSREKKERFSLILESASTNQTSMYLCASSLPGQRGEQYFGPGTRLTVT.

The table lists this clone with many counts. V is TRBV6-4 and J is TRBJ2-6; no definite D call. CDR3 length: 15 amino acids. The germline V and J ends were trimmed by 0 bases and 0 bases, with 3 bases remaining between them. CDR1 and CDR2 (germline): MRHNA, SNTAGT. CDR3 amino acids: CASSDSGSGANVLTF. The CDR3 DNA sequence: TGTGCCAGCAGTGACTCGGGCTCTGGGGCCAACGTCCTGACTTTC.